This TCR beta chain was found in a study of cytomegalovirus exposure and HLA in healthy donors. Study outcomes and limitations: Most CMV-associated TCR beta chains appeared HLA-restricted in a later analysis. Rarity marked most TCR sequences, yet some public TCRs occurred in many donors. In a later analysis, HLA-C alleles had the fewest associated TCRs, DRB1 alleles the most.

13 Jbeta primers and 60 Vbeta primers were used for the PCR. Repertoires were generated with immunoSEQ multiplex PCR, while TCRdb's copy carries only in-frame clones and drops some. Among around 200,000 clones listed, around 81% were seen once. As regards this clone: Its antigen is still unknown.

The ends were cut back, 6 bases at V and 3 bases at J, with 18 bases in the middle. The CDR3 is 16 amino acids. The germline CDR1 and CDR2 sequences are SGHRS and YFSETQ. Donors consisted of healthy bone marrow donors. The receptor comes from a woman aged 25 to 39 in good health and CMV-seropositive. The chain links TRBV5-1 to TRBJ2-2; D possibly corresponds to TRBD2 (7 bases). Input material: PBMCs. CDR3 DNA: TGCGCCAGCACCACCGGGGGGCAGGGAGACACCGGGGAGCTGTTTTTT. As protein: CASTTGGQGDTGELFF.